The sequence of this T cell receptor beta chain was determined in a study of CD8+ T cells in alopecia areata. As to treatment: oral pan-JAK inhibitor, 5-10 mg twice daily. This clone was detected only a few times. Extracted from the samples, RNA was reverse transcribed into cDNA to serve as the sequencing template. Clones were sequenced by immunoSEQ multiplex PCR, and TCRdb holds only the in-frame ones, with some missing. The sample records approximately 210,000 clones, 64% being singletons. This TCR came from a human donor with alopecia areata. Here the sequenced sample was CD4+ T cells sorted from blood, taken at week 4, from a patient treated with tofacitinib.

The CDR3 reads CATGGTGEETQYF. Written as DNA, the CDR3 is TGTGCCACGGGTGGGACAGGGGAAGAGACCCAGTACTTC. V usage is TRBV2 and J usage is TRBJ2-5, with 10 bases lining up with TRBD1. The CDR3 runs 13 residues. Germline V gene sequence: CDR1 SNHLY, CDR2 FYNNEI. With V trimmed by 10 bases and J by 3 bases, 5 bases remained unmatched.